The clone carrying this TCR beta chain has more than one count but fewer than ten. TCRdb passed the 5' RACE reads through MiXCR, listing each CDR3 protein once. The repertoire holds 360,000 or so distinct CDR3 sequences, with around 10% as singletons. This sample stems from a study of T cells after yellow fever vaccination. CDR3 size: 14 residues. The V and J ends lost 2 bases and 3 bases respectively, with 7 bases between them. Germline V CDR1 and CDR2: SGHVS, FQNEAQ. The sequence derives from a man in his late teens or twenties who received the YFV17D yellow fever vaccine. The V call is TRBV7-8, the J call TRBJ1-4; D uncertain. The sample consisted of PBMCs, taken on the day of the first yellow fever vaccination. The CDR3 here is CASSLRASNEKLFF. The CDR3 DNA reads as TGTGCCAGCAGCTTAAGGGCCTCTAATGAAAAACTGTTTTTT. Combining the CDR3 with reference TRBV7-8 and TRBJ1-4 gives the whole variable domain GAGVSQSPRYKVAKRGQDVALRCDPISGHVSLFWYQQALGQGPEFLTYFQNEAQLDKSGLPSDRFFAERPEGSVSTLKIQRTQQEDSAVYLCASSLRASNEKLFFGSGTQLSVL.